A selection of T cell receptor beta chains follows, all from one sample in a study of shared clonotypes between healthy human individuals. Clones were sequenced by immunoSEQ multiplex PCR, and TCRdb holds only the in-frame ones, with some missing. The repertoire holds roughly 2 million clones, over 85% seen once, with more than 0.1% in the top ten. The sample consisted of naive CD4+ T cells sorted from blood. The origin of the receptors is a man between 18 and 35 years old in good health. CDR3s include the opening cysteine and the closing phenylalanine or tryptophan. The order of the fields is V gene, J gene, D gene, clone size, CDR3 DNA, CDR3 protein. D genes are given only for firm matches. Not every row has a clone size; where given, it reads once, few, many or a size class.

v_call: TRBV7-2
j_call: TRBJ2-4
d_call: -
clone_size: -
cdr3_nt: TGTGCCAGCAGCCATATAGCCAAAAACATTCAGTACTTC
cdr3_aa: CASSHIAKNIQYF

v_call: TRBV6-5
j_call: TRBJ2-7
d_call: TRBD2
clone_size: -
cdr3_nt: TGTGCCAGCAAGATAAGCGGGGCCAGCTCCTACGAGCAGTACTTC
cdr3_aa: CASKISGASSYEQYF

v_call: TRBV5-4
j_call: TRBJ1-2
d_call: TRBD1
clone_size: -
cdr3_nt: TGTGCCAGCAGCCCTCCGGGACAGGGGCTCTATGGCTACACCTTC
cdr3_aa: CASSPPGQGLYGYTF

v_call: TRBV18
j_call: TRBJ2-7
d_call: TRBD1
clone_size: -
cdr3_nt: TGTGCCAGCTCACCAAGACGGGACAGCCAAGAGCAGTACTTC
cdr3_aa: CASSPRRDSQEQYF

v_call: TRBV18
j_call: TRBJ2-1
d_call: -
clone_size: -
cdr3_nt: TGTGCCAGCTCGCTCTCGGATCCGAGTATTTTGTACAATGAGCAGTTCTTC
cdr3_aa: CASSLSDPSILYNEQFF

v_call: TRBV7-9
j_call: TRBJ2-1
d_call: TRBD1
clone_size: -
cdr3_nt: TGTGCCAGCAGCTCCGGACAGGGTCGCAATGAGCAGTTCTTC
cdr3_aa: CASSSGQGRNEQFF

v_call: TRBV2
j_call: TRBJ1-1
d_call: TRBD1
clone_size: -
cdr3_nt: TGTGCCAGCACCTTGACAGGGACCTTGAGCACTGAAGCTTTCTTT
cdr3_aa: CASTLTGTLSTEAFF

v_call: TRBV19
j_call: TRBJ2-7
d_call: -
clone_size: -
cdr3_nt: TGTGCCACTGCCGCTTTAGCGGAATCCTACGAGCAGTACTTC
cdr3_aa: CATAALAESYEQYF

v_call: TRBV5-4
j_call: TRBJ2-7
d_call: TRBD2
clone_size: -
cdr3_nt: TGTGCCACTAGGACTAGCGGGGGGGAAACCTACGAGCAGTACTTC
cdr3_aa: CATRTSGGETYEQYF

v_call: TRBV30
j_call: TRBJ2-3
d_call: -
clone_size: -
cdr3_nt: TGTGCCTGGAGTGGCTTCACAGATACGCAGTATTTT
cdr3_aa: CAWSGFTDTQYF

v_call: TRBV30
j_call: TRBJ1-4
d_call: -
clone_size: -
cdr3_nt: TGTGCCTGGAGTGTGTTACTTAATGAAAAACTGTTTTTT
cdr3_aa: CAWSVLLNEKLFF

v_call: TRBV7-9
j_call: TRBJ2-3
d_call: TRBD1
clone_size: -
cdr3_nt: TGTGCCAGCAGCTCGAGAATCCGGACAGGGGGGCCAGATACGCAGTATTTT
cdr3_aa: CASSSRIRTGGPDTQYF

v_call: TRBV2
j_call: TRBJ1-3
d_call: -
clone_size: -
cdr3_nt: TGTGCCAGCAGTGATATACAAAAACTCTCTGGAAACACCATATATTTT
cdr3_aa: CASSDIQKLSGNTIYF

v_call: TRBV28
j_call: TRBJ2-2
d_call: TRBD1
clone_size: -
cdr3_nt: TGTGCCAGCAGTTTTCCGGGACAGAAGAACACCGGGGAGCTGTTTTTT
cdr3_aa: CASSFPGQKNTGELFF

v_call: TRBV5-1
j_call: TRBJ1-3
d_call: -
clone_size: -
cdr3_nt: TGCGCCAGCAGCTTGGAGGCAAATTCGGCTGGAAACACCATATATTTT
cdr3_aa: CASSLEANSAGNTIYF

v_call: TRBV7-2
j_call: TRBJ2-5
d_call: -
clone_size: -
cdr3_nt: TGTGCCAGCACCCTCAGGACCGACAGGGCGGGGGAGACCCAGTACTTC
cdr3_aa: CASTLRTDRAGETQYF

v_call: TRBV10-1
j_call: TRBJ2-7
d_call: TRBD2
clone_size: -
cdr3_nt: TGCGCCAGCAGTGAGGGGGTACGGGAGGTTCGCGAGCAGTACTTC
cdr3_aa: CASSEGVREVREQYF

v_call: TRBV10-3
j_call: TRBJ2-5
d_call: TRBD1
clone_size: -
cdr3_nt: TGTGCCATCAGTAAGAGCGAGGGGGCCGTAGAGACCCAGTACTTC
cdr3_aa: CAISKSEGAVETQYF

v_call: TRBV5-1
j_call: TRBJ2-1
d_call: TRBD2
clone_size: -
cdr3_nt: TGCGCCAGCAGCCCCGGGACTAGCTCGATCAATGAGCAGTTCTTC
cdr3_aa: CASSPGTSSINEQFF

v_call: TRBV7-9
j_call: TRBJ2-2
d_call: -
clone_size: -
cdr3_nt: TGTGCCAGCAGTCCCACCGGGACCGGGGAGCTGTTTTTT
cdr3_aa: CASSPTGTGELFF

v_call: TRBV5-1
j_call: TRBJ2-5
d_call: -
clone_size: -
cdr3_nt: TGCGCCAGCAGCTTGTCCAGGGCGGGGGAGACCCAGTACTTC
cdr3_aa: CASSLSRAGETQYF

v_call: TRBV29-1
j_call: TRBJ1-1
d_call: -
clone_size: -
cdr3_nt: TGCAGCGTTGTCCTTTGGCCGTCGGCTTTCTTT
cdr3_aa: CSVVLWPSAFF

v_call: TRBV6-5
j_call: TRBJ2-7
d_call: TRBD1
clone_size: few
cdr3_nt: TGTGCCAGCAGTCGTTCCGGGACAGGGTCCTACGAGCAGTACTTC
cdr3_aa: CASSRSGTGSYEQYF

v_call: TRBV5-1
j_call: TRBJ2-7
d_call: TRBD1
clone_size: -
cdr3_nt: TGCGCCAGCAGCGCACCGGGACAGGGTGGCGAGCAGTACTTC
cdr3_aa: CASSAPGQGGEQYF

v_call: TRBV4-1
j_call: TRBJ2-7
d_call: TRBD1
clone_size: -
cdr3_nt: TGCGCCAGCAGCCAAGCTGGGGGCTCAACAGGGGGCGAGCAGTACTTC
cdr3_aa: CASSQAGGSTGGEQYF

v_call: TRBV7-6
j_call: TRBJ2-2
d_call: -
clone_size: once
cdr3_nt: TGTGCCAGCAGCTTAGCCCCTAGCCACGGGGAGCTGTTTTTT
cdr3_aa: CASSLAPSHGELFF

v_call: TRBV5-1
j_call: TRBJ2-7
d_call: -
clone_size: -
cdr3_nt: TGCGCCAGCACTCGGGGAGTGTTCCCCGACCACGAGCAGTACTTC
cdr3_aa: CASTRGVFPDHEQYF

v_call: TRBV30
j_call: TRBJ2-4
d_call: -
clone_size: -
cdr3_nt: TGTGCCTGGAGTGAAACAGGTCGAGGGGCCAAAAACATTCAGTACTTC
cdr3_aa: CAWSETGRGAKNIQYF

v_call: TRBV7-9
j_call: TRBJ2-5
d_call: TRBD2
clone_size: -
cdr3_nt: TGTGCCAGCAGCTTTGGACTAGAGAGGGAGACCCAGTACTTC
cdr3_aa: CASSFGLERETQYF

v_call: TRBV5-4
j_call: TRBJ1-3
d_call: TRBD1
clone_size: -
cdr3_nt: TGTGCCAGCAGTCTGACAGGGGGCAAAAGAAACACCATATATTTT
cdr3_aa: CASSLTGGKRNTIYF

v_call: TRBV10-3
j_call: TRBJ2-1
d_call: -
clone_size: -
cdr3_nt: TGTGCCATCAGTGAGCCCACCTGGGCAGCAACCTACAATGAGCAGTTCTTC
cdr3_aa: CAISEPTWAATYNEQFF

v_call: TRBV5-1
j_call: TRBJ2-7
d_call: -
clone_size: -
cdr3_nt: TGCGCCAGCAGCTCCAACAGGGCGTCCTACGAGCAGTACTTC
cdr3_aa: CASSSNRASYEQYF

v_call: TRBV5-1
j_call: TRBJ2-7
d_call: TRBD1
clone_size: -
cdr3_nt: TGCGCCAGCAGCGGGGACAGGGACGAGCAGTACTTC
cdr3_aa: CASSGDRDEQYF

v_call: TRBV28
j_call: TRBJ2-7
d_call: TRBD1
clone_size: -
cdr3_nt: TGTGCCAGCAGTTCCGAAGGGACAGGGAGCTACGAGCAGTACTTC
cdr3_aa: CASSSEGTGSYEQYF

v_call: TRBV28
j_call: TRBJ2-3
d_call: TRBD2
clone_size: -
cdr3_nt: TGTGCCAGCAGCCCCGGGGCAGCGGGGGTAGATACGCAGTATTTT
cdr3_aa: CASSPGAAGVDTQYF

v_call: TRBV6-6
j_call: TRBJ2-3
d_call: TRBD1
clone_size: -
cdr3_nt: TGTGCCAGCAGTCCCGGACAGGGCACAGATACGCAGTATTTT
cdr3_aa: CASSPGQGTDTQYF

v_call: TRBV19
j_call: TRBJ1-6
d_call: -
clone_size: -
cdr3_nt: TGTGCCAGTTCTTCCCGGGGGGATAATTCACCCCTCCACTTT
cdr3_aa: CASSSRGDNSPLHF

v_call: TRBV28
j_call: TRBJ2-4
d_call: -
clone_size: -
cdr3_nt: TGTGCCAGCACCTACAGGCCCTTAGCCAAAAACATTCAGTACTTC
cdr3_aa: CASTYRPLAKNIQYF

v_call: TRBV10-3
j_call: TRBJ1-2
d_call: -
clone_size: -
cdr3_nt: TGTGCCACCAGACGGGGGCGGGAGAATGACGGCTACACCTTC
cdr3_aa: CATRRGRENDGYTF

v_call: TRBV28
j_call: TRBJ1-4
d_call: -
clone_size: -
cdr3_nt: TGTGCCAGCAGTCAGACAGATCTGGGAGAAAAACTGTTTTTT
cdr3_aa: CASSQTDLGEKLFF